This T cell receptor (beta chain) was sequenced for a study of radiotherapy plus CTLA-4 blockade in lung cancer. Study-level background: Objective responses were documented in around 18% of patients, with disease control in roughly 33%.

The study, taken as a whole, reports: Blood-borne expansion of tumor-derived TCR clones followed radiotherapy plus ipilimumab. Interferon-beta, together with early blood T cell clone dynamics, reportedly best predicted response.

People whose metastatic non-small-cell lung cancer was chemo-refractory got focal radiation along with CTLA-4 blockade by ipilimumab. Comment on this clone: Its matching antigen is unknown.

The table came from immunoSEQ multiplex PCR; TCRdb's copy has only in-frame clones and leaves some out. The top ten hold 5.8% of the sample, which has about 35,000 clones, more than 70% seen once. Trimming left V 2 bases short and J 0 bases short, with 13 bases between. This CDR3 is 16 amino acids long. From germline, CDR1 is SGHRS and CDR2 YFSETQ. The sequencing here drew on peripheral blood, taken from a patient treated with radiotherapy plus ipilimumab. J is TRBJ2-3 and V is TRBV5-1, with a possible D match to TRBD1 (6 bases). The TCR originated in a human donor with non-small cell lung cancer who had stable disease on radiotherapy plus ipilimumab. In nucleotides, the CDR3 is TGCGCCAGCAGCTTAGTTGGGCAGGGGAGCACAGATACGCAGTATTTT. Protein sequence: CASSLVGQGSTDTQYF.